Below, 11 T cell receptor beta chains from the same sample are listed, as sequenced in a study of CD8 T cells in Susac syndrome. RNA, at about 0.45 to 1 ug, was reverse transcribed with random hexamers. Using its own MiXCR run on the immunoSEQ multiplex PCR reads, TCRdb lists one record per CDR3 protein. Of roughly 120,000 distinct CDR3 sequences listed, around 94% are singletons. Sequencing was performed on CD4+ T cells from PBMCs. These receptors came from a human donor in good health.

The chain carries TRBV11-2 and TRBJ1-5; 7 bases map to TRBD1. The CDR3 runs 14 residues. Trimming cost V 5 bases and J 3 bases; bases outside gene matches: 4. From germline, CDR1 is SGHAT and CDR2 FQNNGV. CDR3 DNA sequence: TGTGCCAGCAGCCCGGACAGGTACAATCAGCCCCAGCATTTT. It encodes CASSPDRYNQPQHF.

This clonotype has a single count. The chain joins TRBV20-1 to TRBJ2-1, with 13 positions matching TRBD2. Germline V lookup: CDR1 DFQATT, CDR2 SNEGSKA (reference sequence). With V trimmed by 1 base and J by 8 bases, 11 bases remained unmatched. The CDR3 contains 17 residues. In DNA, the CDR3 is TGCAGTGCTAGAGCTAAGGGACTAGCGGGGTCTTTCCATGAGCAGTTCTTC. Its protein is CSARAKGLAGSFHEQFF.

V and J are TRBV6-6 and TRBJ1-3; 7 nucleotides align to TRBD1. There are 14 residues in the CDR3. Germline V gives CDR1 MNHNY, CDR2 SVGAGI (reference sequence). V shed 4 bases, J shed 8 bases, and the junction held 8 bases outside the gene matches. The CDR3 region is CASSSPTGEDTIYF. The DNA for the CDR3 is TGTGCCAGCAGTTCACCTACAGGGGAGGACACCATATATTTT.

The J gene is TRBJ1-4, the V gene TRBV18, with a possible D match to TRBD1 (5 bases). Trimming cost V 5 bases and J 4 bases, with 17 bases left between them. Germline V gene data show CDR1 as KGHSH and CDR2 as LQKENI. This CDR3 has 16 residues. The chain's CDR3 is CASSSKGTGNNEKLFF. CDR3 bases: TGTGCCAGCTCATCAAAGGGGACCGGAAATAATGAAAAACTGTTTTTT.

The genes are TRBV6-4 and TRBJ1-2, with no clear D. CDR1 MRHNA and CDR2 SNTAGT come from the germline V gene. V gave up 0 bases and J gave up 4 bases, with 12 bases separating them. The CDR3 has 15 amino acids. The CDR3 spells CASSDSAGSAYGYTF. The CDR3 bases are TGTGCCAGCAGTGACTCAGCGGGGTCTGCCTATGGCTACACCTTC.

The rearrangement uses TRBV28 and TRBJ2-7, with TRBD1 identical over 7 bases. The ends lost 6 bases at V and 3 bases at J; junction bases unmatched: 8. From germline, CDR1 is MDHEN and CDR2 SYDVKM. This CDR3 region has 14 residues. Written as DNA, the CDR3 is TGTGCCAGCAGCATCCCAGGGGGAAGCTACGAGCAGTACTTC. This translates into CASSIPGGSYEQYF. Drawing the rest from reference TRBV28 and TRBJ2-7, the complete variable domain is DVKVTQSSRYLVKRTGEKVFLECVQDMDHENMFWYRQDPGLGLRLIYFSYDVKMKEKGDIPEGYSVSREKKERFSLILESASTNQTSMYLCASSIPGGSYEQYFGPGTRLTVT.

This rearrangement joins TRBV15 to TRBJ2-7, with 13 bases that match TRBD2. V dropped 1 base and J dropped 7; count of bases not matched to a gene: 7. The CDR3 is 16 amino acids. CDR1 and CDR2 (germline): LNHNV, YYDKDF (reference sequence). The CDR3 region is CATSRGTSGRAGEQYF. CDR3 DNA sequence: TGTGCCACCAGCAGAGGCACTAGCGGGAGGGCGGGGGAGCAGTACTTC.

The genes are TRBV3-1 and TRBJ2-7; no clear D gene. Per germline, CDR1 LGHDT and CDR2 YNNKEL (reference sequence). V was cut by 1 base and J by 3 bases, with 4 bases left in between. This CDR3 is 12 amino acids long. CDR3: CASSQVGYEQYF. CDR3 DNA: TGTGCCAGCAGCCAAGTCGGCTACGAGCAGTACTTC.

The CDR3 reads CASRPARNTEAFF. The CDR3 DNA follows: TGTGCCAGTAGACCAGCGAGGAACACTGAAGCTTTCTTT. V and J are TRBV7-9 and TRBJ1-1, with D unclear. CDR1 and CDR2 from the germline V gene are SEHNR and FQNEAQ (reference sequence). This CDR3 region has 13 residues. Trimming removed 9 bases from V and 1 base from J, with 12 bases in between.

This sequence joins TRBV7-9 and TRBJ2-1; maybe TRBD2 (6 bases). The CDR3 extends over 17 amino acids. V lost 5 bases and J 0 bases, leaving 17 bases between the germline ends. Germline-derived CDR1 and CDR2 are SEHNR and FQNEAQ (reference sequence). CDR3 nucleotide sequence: TGTGCCAGCAGCCTCGGACTACTCTCCAGCTCCTACAATGAGCAGTTCTTC. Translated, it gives CASSLGLLSSSYNEQFF.

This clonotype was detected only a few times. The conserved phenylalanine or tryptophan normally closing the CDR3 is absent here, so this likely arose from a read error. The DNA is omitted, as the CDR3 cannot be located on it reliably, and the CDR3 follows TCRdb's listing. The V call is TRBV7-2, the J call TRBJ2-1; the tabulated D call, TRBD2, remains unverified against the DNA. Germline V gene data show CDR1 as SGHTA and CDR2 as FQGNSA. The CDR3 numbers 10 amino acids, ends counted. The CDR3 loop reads CASSPEDEAL.